One sample yielded the 18 T cell receptor beta chains listed below, sequenced in a study of identical twins. In TCRdb, the 5' RACE reads were re-called with MiXCR into one record per CDR3 protein. The sample lists fewer than 450,000 distinct CDR3 sequences, about 10% occurring once. Specimen: naive T cells sorted from blood. Receptors originate from a woman aged 45-60 years in good health.

The chain couples TRBV11-3 to TRBJ2-7; tentative D call: TRBD2 (6 bases). Looked up from germline, CDR1 is SGHNT and CDR2 is YENEEA. V lost 5 bases and J 3 bases, leaving 8 bases between the germline ends. The length of the CDR3 is 12 residues. The CDR3 nucleotides are TGTGCCAGCAGCCCAGCGGGCTACGAGCAGTACTTC. Amino acid sequence: CASSPAGYEQYF.

This chain connects TRBV3-1 to TRBJ1-4; D remains ambiguous. V lost 0 bases, J lost 8 bases, and 16 bases lay in between. Germline CDR1 is LGHDT and CDR2 is YNNKEL (reference sequence). There are 16 residues in the CDR3. The CDR3 nucleotides are TGTGCCAGCAGCCAAGATCAATGGCTTCTAGAGGAAAAACTGTTTTTT. Its translation is CASSQDQWLLEEKLFF.

This clonotype was seen repeatedly, ten times or more. V and J are TRBV2 and TRBJ2-1; 8 bases map to TRBD2. V lost 6 bases, J lost 2 bases, and 0 bases stayed unmatched. The CDR3 runs to 13 residues. Germline assignment: CDR1 SNHLY and CDR2 FYNNEI. As DNA, the CDR3 is TGTGCCAGCAGCGGGAGGGCCTACAATGAGCAGTTCTTC. Translation gives CASSGRAYNEQFF.

The gene calls are TRBV29-1 and TRBJ2-7; tentative D call: TRBD2 (6 bases). Germline CDR1 reads SQVTM; CDR2 reads ANQGSEA. The V end lost 6 bases, the J end lost 3 bases, and 18 bases lay between the germline ends. The CDR3 totals 14 residues. CDR3: CSVQGKPGLYEQYV. In nucleotides, the CDR3 is TGCAGCGTCCAAGGGAAGCCGGGACTCTACGAGCAGTACGTC.

The CDR3 here is CSAMLGTDTQYF. The CDR3 nucleotides read TGCAGTGCCATGCTGGGTACAGATACGCAGTATTTT. This chain links TRBV20-1 with TRBJ2-3; D ambiguous. This CDR3 spans 12 amino acids. V was clipped by 6 bases and J by 3 bases, with 10 bases between them. Germline values: CDR1 DFQATT, CDR2 SNEGSKA (reference sequence).

Only a few counts were recorded for this clonotype. This chain uses TRBV6-1 with TRBJ2-1; 11 nucleotides line up with TRBD2. Looked up from germline, CDR1 is MNHNS and CDR2 is SASEGT. Losses at the gene ends were 4 bases for V and 6 bases for J; bases not matched to a gene: 5. There are 15 residues in the CDR3. The CDR3 DNA sequence: TGTGCCAGCAGTGCCGTAGCGGGAGGGGGCAATGAGCAGTTCTTC. It codes for CASSAVAGGGNEQFF.

This clonotype was observed a handful of times. The chain combines TRBV20-1 with TRBJ1-5; 8 positions match TRBD1. Losses at the gene ends were 6 bases for V and 11 bases for J; bases not matched to a gene: 15. The germline V gene encodes CDR1 DFQATT and CDR2 SNEGSKA (reference sequence). This CDR3 spans 14 amino acids. The CDR3 spells CSAYTGTGFYAQHF. CDR3 bases: TGCAGTGCCTACACCGGGACAGGTTTTTACGCCCAGCATTTT.

J is TRBJ1-1 and V is TRBV7-9, with a possible D match to TRBD1 (5 bases). V shed 11 bases and J shed 6 bases, with 16 bases lying between them. In germline, CDR1 is SEHNR, CDR2 FQNEAQ (reference sequence). This CDR3 region has 12 residues. The CDR3 loop reads CAALGGGSEAFF. The CDR3 region has the DNA TGTGCCGCACTCGGGGGGGGGTCTGAAGCTTTCTTT.

Ten or more counts support this clonotype. The V call is TRBV18, the J call TRBJ2-7; D is ambiguous. Per the germline V gene, CDR1 is KGHSH and CDR2 is LQKENI. The CDR3 sequence is 14 residues long. Trimming shortened V by 2 bases and J by 4 bases, and 12 bases separated the two germline ends. This CDR3 is CASSPDGLVYEQYF. The CDR3 region has the DNA TGTGCCAGCTCACCAGACGGTTTAGTGTACGAGCAGTACTTC.

The table lists this clonotype with a few counts. The chain is built from TRBV12-3 or TRBV12-4 and TRBJ2-1; 10 bases map to TRBD2. CDR3 size: 15 residues. V shed 6 bases and J 6 bases; nucleotides not matched to a gene: 8. The CDR3 coding sequence is TGTGCCAGCAGACTATCCGGGACTAGCGCCAATGAGCAGTTCTTC. It codes for CASRLSGTSANEQFF.

This clonotype was seen at least ten times. The gene calls are TRBV29-1 and TRBJ2-3, with D perhaps TRBD1 or TRBD2 (6 bases each). The germline V gene encodes CDR1 SQVTM and CDR2 ANQGSEA. V was shortened by 7 bases and J by 2 bases, with 19 bases between the two germline ends. The CDR3 has 15 amino acids. The CDR3 DNA is TGCAGCGCCGCGAGCTGGCGGGACAACACAGATACGCAGTATTTT. Amino acid sequence: CSAASWRDNTDTQYF.

This clonotype was counted at least ten times. The CDR3 bases are TGCGCCAGCAGCTCCGCCCTAAACACTGAAGCTTTCTTT. This sequence encodes CASSSALNTEAFF. The chain employs TRBV5-1 and TRBJ1-1, with D unclear. V lost 3 bases and J 2 bases, leaving 8 bases between the germline ends. Germline loops: CDR1 SGHRS, CDR2 YFSETQ. The CDR3 has 13 amino acids.

This clonotype was picked up many times. The CDR3 bases are TGCGCCAGCAGCTTGACGGCGGGAGAAGGCGGGGAGCTGTTTTTT. Amino acid sequence: CASSLTAGEGGELFF. The chain employs TRBV5-1 and TRBJ2-2, with 7 bases identical to TRBD2. J lost 7 bases, V lost 1 base, and 7 bases had no gene match. Germline CDR1 SGHRS, CDR2 YFSETQ. The CDR3 runs to 15 residues.

The chain recombines TRBV20-1 with TRBJ2-7; 9 bases are shared with TRBD2. V shed 5 bases, J shed 5 bases, and the junction held 7 bases outside the gene matches. The length of the CDR3 is 13 residues. The V gene's germline CDR1 is DFQATT and CDR2 SNEGSKA (reference sequence). The CDR3 region is CSAGRTSENEQYF. DNA for the CDR3: TGCAGTGCTGGCCGGACTAGCGAGAACGAGCAGTACTTC.

Many counts were recorded for this clonotype. The chain carries TRBV7-2 and TRBJ2-1; no clear D. The CDR3 consists of 11 residues. The germline V and J ends were trimmed by 3 bases and 9 bases, with 6 bases remaining between them. Germline V gives CDR1 SGHTA, CDR2 FQGNSA. The CDR3 region has the DNA TGTGCCAGCAGCTTCGCCTTTGAGCAGTTCTTC. It translates to CASSFAFEQFF. Looking up the rest from reference TRBV7-2 and TRBJ2-1 gives the full variable domain: GAGVSQSPSNKVTEKGKDVELRCDPISGHTALYWYRQSLGQGLEFLIYFQGNSAPDKSGLPSDRFSAERTGGSVSTLTIQRTQQEDSAVYLCASSFAFEQFFGPGTRLTVL.

This chain uses TRBV5-5 with TRBJ2-7, with D perhaps matching TRBD1 or TRBD2 (5 bases each). Germline values: CDR1 SGHKS, CDR2 YYEKEE (reference sequence). The CDR3 has 15 residues. With 4 bases removed from V and 0 bases from J, the gap between germline ends came to 14 bases. The CDR3 DNA reads TGTGCCAGCAGCGCAGACCTCGGGGCCTCCTACGAGCAGTACGTC. Residues: CASSADLGASYEQYV.

There are many counts of this clonotype. This rearrangement joins TRBV6-2 or TRBV6-3 to TRBJ2-7; D is perhaps TRBD2 (5 bases). CDR3 size: 16 residues. Trimming left V 0 bases short and J 0 bases short, with 12 bases between. Germline V lookup: CDR1 MNHEY, CDR2 SVGEGT. CDR3 nucleotide sequence: TGTGCCAGCAGTTACTCTGGCGGGCGAGTCTCCTACGAGCAGTACTTC. Amino acid sequence: CASSYSGGRVSYEQYF.

This rearrangement joins TRBV10-1 to TRBJ2-1; TRBD2 aligns across 7 bases. This CDR3 is built from 14 residues. V dropped 5 bases and J dropped 6; count of bases not matched to a gene: 7. Germline V gene data show CDR1 as WNHNN and CDR2 as SYGVQD (reference sequence). The chain's CDR3 is CASSPSGGGNEQFF. In DNA, the CDR3 is TGCGCCAGCAGTCCCTCGGGCGGGGGCAATGAGCAGTTCTTC.